This entry lists 28 T cell receptor beta chains sequenced from one sample in a study of regulatory dendritic cells for organ transplantation. Their cognate antigens are unknown. Sorted T cells were CFSE-labeled and cultured four to five days with allogeneic regulatory or mature dendritic cells at 1:10. Here immunoSEQ multiplex PCR was the method, and the copy in TCRdb shows in-frame clones only, minus some. In the table there are over 10,000 clones, less than 70% of which are singletons. Material for sequencing was naive CD8+ T cells from blood cultured with dendritic cells. Subset defined: CD45RA+ naive T cells. These receptors all come from a human donor in good health.

This clone was seen a handful of times. This chain links TRBV6-5 with TRBJ2-5, with 10 bases matching TRBD1. V was pared by 2 bases and J by 2 bases, with 5 bases of the junction left unmatched. The CDR3 extends over 16 amino acids. Germline CDR1 reads MNHEY; CDR2 reads SVGAGI. The CDR3 region has the DNA TGTGCCAGCAGTTACGAGGGACAGGGGTTGCAAGAGACCCAGTACTTC. Translation gives CASSYEGQGLQETQYF.

V and J are TRBV4-1 and TRBJ2-1, with 8 bases identical to TRBD2. Germline V lookup: CDR1 MGHRA, CDR2 YSYEKL. The CDR3 sequence is 15 residues long. The trim removed 1 base at V and 4 bases at J, leaving 3 bases unmatched. The CDR3 bases are TGCGCCAGCAGCCAAGGCGGGGGGAGTTACAATGAGCAGTTCTTC. It encodes CASSQGGGSYNEQFF.

The chain combines TRBV4-1 with TRBJ1-5; D call uncertain. V gave up 1 base and J gave up 6 bases, with 10 bases separating them. This CDR3 is 14 amino acids long. Germline-derived CDR1 and CDR2 are MGHRA and YSYEKL. The CDR3 region is CASSQGAGVQPQHF. The CDR3 coding sequence is TGCGCCAGCAGCCAAGGGGCCGGTGTTCAGCCCCAGCATTTT.

V and J are TRBV7-8 and TRBJ2-1; 8 bases match TRBD2. The germline gives CDR1 SGHVS, CDR2 FQNEAQ. With 2 bases clipped from V and 8 bases from J, the junction kept 5 bases outside the gene matches. This CDR3 contains 14 residues. The chain's CDR3 is CASSLPGGLYEQFF. The DNA for the CDR3 is TGTGCCAGCAGCTTACCGGGGGGGTTGTATGAGCAGTTCTTC.

The chain links TRBV19 to TRBJ1-2; 7 bases agree with TRBD1. The V segment lost 5 bases and the J segment 1 base; nucleotides outside the gene matches: 10. The CDR3 contains 16 residues. CDR1 and CDR2 from the germline V gene are LNHDA and SQIVND (reference sequence). The CDR3 DNA is TGTGCCAGTAGTGACGGACAGGTGGCTGATAACTATGGCTACACCTTC. Translation gives CASSDGQVADNYGYTF.

DNA of the CDR3: TGCGCCAGCAGCCAGGCTTACAGGGGGAACACTGAAGCTTTCTTT. Amino acid sequence: CASSQAYRGNTEAFF. The chain combines TRBV4-3 with TRBJ1-1; 7 bases match TRBD1. V dropped 3 bases and J dropped 1; count of bases not matched to a gene: 5. The CDR3 is made up of 15 amino acids. CDR1 is LGHNA and CDR2 is YSLEER in the germline V gene.

V usage is TRBV18 and J usage is TRBJ2-5; TRBD1 matches 8 bases. The germline V gene encodes CDR1 KGHSH and CDR2 LQKENI. The J segment lost 5 bases and the V segment lost 4 bases, leaving 9 bases of the junction unmatched. The CDR3 has 15 residues. The CDR3 sequence is CASSLGQGLLETQYF. In DNA, the CDR3 is TGTGCCAGCTCACTTGGACAGGGTTTACTTGAGACCCAGTACTTC.

The chain combines TRBV9 with TRBJ2-4; perhaps TRBD2 as D (6 bases). CDR3 length: 12 amino acids. The V and J ends lost 6 bases and 9 bases respectively, with 13 bases between them. Looked up from germline, CDR1 is SGDLS and CDR2 is YYNGEE. The CDR3 nucleotides read TGTGCCAGCAACCCCGCCGGGGGCATTCAGTACTTC. Translation gives CASNPAGGIQYF.

This rearrangement joins TRBV12-5 to TRBJ2-1; D gene unclear. V was pared by 2 bases and J by 9 bases, with 8 bases between. The CDR3 sequence is 12 residues long. From germline, CDR1 is LGHNT and CDR2 FRNRAP. The DNA for the CDR3 is TGTGCTAGTGGTTTGACCTTGAGTGAGCAGTTCTTC. Its protein is CASGLTLSEQFF.

V usage is TRBV5-6 and J usage is TRBJ1-1, with a tentative D call TRBD1 (5 bases). Per the germline V gene, CDR1 is SGHDT and CDR2 is YYEEEE. Trimming cost V 5 bases and J 5 bases, with 13 bases left between them. The CDR3 is made up of 13 amino acids. For the CDR3, the DNA is TGTGCCAGCAGATCAGGGTTGGGTACTGAAGCTTTCTTT. Its translation is CASRSGLGTEAFF.

The chain links TRBV6-5 to TRBJ1-2; possible D gene TRBD1, 6 bases. V was shortened by 3 bases and J by 4 bases, with 18 bases between the two germline ends. The length of the CDR3 is 16 residues. Germline lookup yields CDR1 MNHEY and CDR2 SVGAGI. CDR3 loop: CASSYSLTGFGYGYTF. The DNA of the CDR3 is TGTGCCAGCAGTTATTCTCTCACAGGGTTCGGCTATGGCTACACCTTC.

This chain connects TRBV11-3 to TRBJ2-1, with TRBD2 matching 11 bases. V gave up 10 bases and J gave up 5 bases; unmatched junction bases: 7. CDR3 size: 14 residues. CDR1 SGHNT and CDR2 YENEEA come from the germline V gene. The CDR3 reads CATQGTSGDNEQFF. Written as DNA, the CDR3 is TGTGCCACCCAAGGGACTAGCGGTGACAATGAGCAGTTCTTC. Filled out from reference TRBV11-3 and TRBJ2-1, the complete variable domain reads EAGVVQSPRYKIIEKKQPVAFWCNPISGHNTLYWYLQNLGQGPELLIRYENEEAVDDSQLPKDRFSAERLKGVDSTLKIQPAELGDSAVYLCATQGTSGDNEQFFGPGTRLTVL.

The chain is built from TRBV15 and TRBJ2-3, with D possibly TRBD1 on 5 matching bases. V lost 0 bases and J 6 bases, leaving 13 bases between the germline ends. Germline loops: CDR1 LNHNV, CDR2 YYDKDF (reference sequence). This CDR3 comprises 15 residues. In DNA, the CDR3 is TGTGCCACCAGCAGAGAGATTACAGGCAGGGATACGCAGTATTTT. Protein product: CATSREITGRDTQYF.

J is TRBJ1-5 and V is TRBV7-9, with D possibly matching TRBD1 (5 bases). V was cut by 1 base and J by 7 bases, with 11 bases left in between. The CDR3 is 14 amino acids. The germline V gene encodes CDR1 SEHNR and CDR2 FQNEAQ (reference sequence). The CDR3 DNA follows: TGTGCCAGCAGCTTAGGGGGCGCGGACCAGCCCCAGCATTTT. This codes for CASSLGGADQPQHF.

V is TRBV7-8 and J is TRBJ2-1; perhaps TRBD2 as D (6 bases). There are 13 residues in the CDR3. Deletions cut 5 bases from V and 7 bases from J, with 12 bases between. Looked up from germline, CDR1 is SGHVS and CDR2 is FQNEAQ. CDR3 residues: CASSPGLWNEQFF. Written as DNA, the CDR3 is TGTGCCAGCAGCCCGGGACTCTGGAATGAGCAGTTCTTC.

The chain is built from TRBV6-5 and TRBJ2-2; unclear D gene. Trimming shortened V by 6 bases and J by 1 base, and 3 bases separated the two germline ends. Germline V gives CDR1 MNHEY, CDR2 SVGAGI. The CDR3 consists of 12 residues. Here the CDR3 reads CASSLNTGELFF. CDR3 DNA: TGTGCCAGCAGCCTGAACACCGGGGAGCTGTTTTTT.

The chain carries TRBV7-9 and TRBJ1-3; D is perhaps TRBD1 (5 bases). V shed 7 bases and J shed 0 bases, with 16 bases lying between them. The germline CDR1 and CDR2 sequences are SEHNR and FQNEAQ (reference sequence). This CDR3 is 16 amino acids long. The CDR3: CASTPQGMISGNTIYF. CDR3 DNA sequence: TGTGCCAGCACCCCTCAGGGCATGATCTCTGGAAACACCATATATTTT.

The chain has TRBV29-1 and TRBJ2-1, with 7 bases identical to TRBD2. The CDR3 runs 14 residues. J gave up 7 bases and V 7 bases, and 13 bases lay outside the gene matches. Germline CDR1 SQVTM, CDR2 ANQGSEA. CDR3 amino acids: CSGRGTSERNEQFF. The CDR3 region has the DNA TGCAGCGGCCGGGGCACTAGCGAAAGGAATGAGCAGTTCTTC.

This chain uses TRBV7-8 with TRBJ1-1, with TRBD1 identical over 10 bases. V gave up 2 bases and J gave up 7 bases; unmatched junction bases: 13. The CDR3 runs 17 residues. Germline values: CDR1 SGHVS, CDR2 FQNEAQ. The CDR3 loop is CASSLSPGTGAKGEAFF. The CDR3 region has the DNA TGTGCCAGCAGCTTATCCCCCGGGACAGGGGCAAAAGGTGAAGCTTTCTTT.

On this clone: Mismatch with germline at one junction end may stem from a read error. The CDR3 region is CASSGTVSLF. CDR3 nucleotides: TGTGCCAGCAGTGGGACAGTCAGCCTCTTC. The chain couples TRBV6-6 to TRBJ1-2; 7 positions agree with TRBD1. The germline V gene has CDR1 MNHNY and CDR2 SVGAGI (reference sequence). This CDR3 is built from 10 residues.

The chain recombines TRBV6-5 with TRBJ2-7; 7 bases match TRBD2. V lost 5 bases to trimming and J lost 2 bases; unmatched junction nucleotides: 9. This CDR3 spans 15 amino acids. The germline gives CDR1 MNHEY, CDR2 SVGAGI. The CDR3 spells CASSQDRLAAYEQYF. CDR3 nucleotides: TGTGCCAGCAGTCAAGATAGACTAGCCGCCTACGAGCAGTACTTC.

This clone was found a few times. The chain has TRBV27 and TRBJ1-1; D not resolved. Germline V gene lookup returns CDR1 MNHEY and CDR2 SMNVEV (reference sequence). CDR3 length: 15 amino acids. The germline V and J ends were trimmed by 5 bases and 3 bases, with 16 bases remaining between them. Here the CDR3 reads CASSPIVGSYTEAFF. The DNA for the CDR3 is TGTGCCAGCAGTCCGATAGTAGGGAGTTACACTGAAGCTTTCTTT.

The chain has TRBV9 and TRBJ1-1; TRBD1 might be the D (5 bases). V lost 3 bases to trimming and J lost 5 bases, with 8 bases between them. The CDR3 consists of 12 residues. Germline V gives CDR1 SGDLS, CDR2 YYNGEE. The DNA for the CDR3 is TGTGCCAGCAGCGGGGGCAATACTGAAGCTTTCTTT. It codes for CASSGGNTEAFF.

The chain employs TRBV4-1 and TRBJ2-7, with a possible D match to TRBD1 (6 bases). The CDR3 length is 14 residues. The ends were cut back, 0 bases at V and 2 bases at J, with 8 bases in the middle. CDR1 and CDR2 (germline): MGHRA, YSYEKL. DNA for the CDR3: TGCGCCAGCAGCCAAGAGAACAGGGCCTACGAGCAGTACTTC. Its protein product is CASSQENRAYEQYF.

This clone showed up just once. This sequence joins TRBV25-1 and TRBJ2-3, with D possibly matching TRBD2 (5 bases). The CDR3 is made up of 14 amino acids. Per germline, CDR1 MGHDK and CDR2 SYGVNS. V lost 2 bases, J lost 5 bases, and 11 bases lay in between. Here the CDR3 DNA reads TGTGCCAGCAGTGAAGGAAGAGGGAGAGATACGCAGTATTTT. It yields the protein CASSEGRGRDTQYF. Filled out from reference TRBV25-1 and TRBJ2-3, the complete variable domain reads EADIYQTPRYLVIGTGKKITLECSQTMGHDKMYWYQQDPGMELHLIHYSYGVNSTEKGDLSSESTVSRIRTEHFPLTLESARPSHTSQYLCASSEGRGRDTQYFGPGTRLTVL.

The V and J genes are TRBV2 and TRBJ2-7; D might be TRBD1 (6 bases). The CDR3 is made up of 11 amino acids. Germline V gene lookup returns CDR1 SNHLY and CDR2 FYNNEI. Trimming cost V 8 bases and J 3 bases, with 8 bases left between them. The CDR3 loop reads CASEQGYEQYF. The CDR3, as DNA: TGTGCCAGCGAACAGGGCTACGAGCAGTACTTC.

The V and J genes are TRBV6-5 and TRBJ2-7; 9 bases agree with TRBD2. The CDR3 extends over 15 amino acids. The V and J ends lost 1 base and 5 bases, in that order; junction bases with no gene match: 6. Germline V gene lookup returns CDR1 MNHEY and CDR2 SVGAGI. The CDR3 loop is CASSYFLAGSDEQYF. As DNA, the CDR3 is TGTGCCAGCAGTTACTTTCTAGCGGGGAGTGACGAGCAGTACTTC.

V and J are TRBV6-5 and TRBJ1-2, with a possible D match to TRBD1 (5 bases). The CDR3 covers 14 residues. In germline, CDR1 is MNHEY, CDR2 SVGAGI. The ends were cut back, 6 bases at V and 1 base at J, with 12 bases in the middle. For the CDR3, the DNA is TGTGCCAGCAGCCTTCAGGGAAGTAACTATGGCTACACCTTC. Protein sequence: CASSLQGSNYGYTF.